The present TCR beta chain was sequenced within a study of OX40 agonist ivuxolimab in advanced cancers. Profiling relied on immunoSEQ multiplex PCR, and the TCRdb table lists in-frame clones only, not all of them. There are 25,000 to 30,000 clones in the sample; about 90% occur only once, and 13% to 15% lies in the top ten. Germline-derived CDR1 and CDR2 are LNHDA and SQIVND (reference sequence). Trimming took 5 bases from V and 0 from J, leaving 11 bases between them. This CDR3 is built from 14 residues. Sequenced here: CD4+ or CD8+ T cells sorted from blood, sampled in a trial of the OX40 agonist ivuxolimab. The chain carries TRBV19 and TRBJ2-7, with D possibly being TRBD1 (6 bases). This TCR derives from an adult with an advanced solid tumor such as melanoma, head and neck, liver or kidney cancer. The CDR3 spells CASSLQDSSYEQYF. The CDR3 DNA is TGTGCCAGTAGTTTACAGGACAGCTCCTACGAGCAGTACTTC.